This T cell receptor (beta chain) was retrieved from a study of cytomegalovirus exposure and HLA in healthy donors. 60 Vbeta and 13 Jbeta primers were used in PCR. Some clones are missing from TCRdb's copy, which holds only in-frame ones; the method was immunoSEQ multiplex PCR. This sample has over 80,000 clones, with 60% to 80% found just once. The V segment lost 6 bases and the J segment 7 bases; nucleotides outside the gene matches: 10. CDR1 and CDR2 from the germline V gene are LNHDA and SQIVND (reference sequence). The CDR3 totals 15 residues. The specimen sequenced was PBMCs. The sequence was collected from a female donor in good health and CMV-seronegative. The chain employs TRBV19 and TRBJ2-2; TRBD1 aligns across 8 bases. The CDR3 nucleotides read TGTGCCAGTAGCCCCGACAGGGGAGGAATCGGGGAGCTGTTTTTT. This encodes CASSPDRGGIGELFF.